This is a list of T cell receptor beta chains from one sample in a study of blood T cell repertoires in COVID-19. Clones were sequenced by immunoSEQ multiplex PCR, and TCRdb holds only the in-frame ones, with some missing. The sample has 200,000 to 250,000 clones, less than 85% seen once. Sequencing input: peripheral blood. The receptor source for this set is a woman aged 80 or over with COVID-19, enrolled during active disease. Both conserved end residues are part of each CDR3. The D gene is left open where the match is weak. Size is omitted from some rows. Given values are once, few, many or a class for expanded clones.

CDR3,DNA,J,D,size,V
CASSLIGAGGYTEAFF,TGTGCCAGCAGCTTAATTGGGGCGGGAGGATACACTGAAGCTTTCTTT,TRBJ1-1,NA,NA,TRBV7-2
CASSTPVTTGANVLTF,TGTGCCAGTAGTACCCCCGTGACTACTGGGGCCAACGTCCTGACTTTC,TRBJ2-6,NA,NA,TRBV19
CASSVSGTLGDGKNIQYF,TGCGCCAGCAGCGTCTCCGGGACTCTGGGGGACGGCAAAAACATTCAGTACTTC,TRBJ2-4,NA,once,TRBV5-1
CASQGAPQETQYF,TGTGCCAGTCAGGGGGCGCCCCAAGAGACCCAGTACTTC,TRBJ2-5,TRBD1,NA,TRBV3-1/TRBV3-2
CSATAGGGGFF,TGCAGTGCTACGGCGGGAGGTGGAGGGTTCTTC,TRBJ2-1,TRBD2,few,TRBV20-1
CASSQDRAGSAGELFF,TGTGCCAGCAGCCAAGATCGGGCAGGGTCGGCCGGGGAGCTGTTTTTT,TRBJ2-2,NA,NA,TRBV3-1/TRBV3-2
CASSRSAGLFNEQFF,TGTGCCAGCTCACGTTCGGCGGGACTTTTCAATGAGCAGTTCTTC,TRBJ2-1,NA,NA,TRBV18
CASNRDRANTEAFF,TGTGCCAGCAACCGGGACAGGGCGAACACTGAAGCTTTCTTT,TRBJ1-1,TRBD1,NA,TRBV27
CASSLGQGNYGYTF,TGTGCCAGCAGTCTAGGACAGGGAAACTATGGCTACACCTTC,TRBJ1-2,TRBD1,NA,TRBV2
CASSPLQAGTAQETQYF,TGTGCCAGCTCACCACTCCAGGCTGGGACAGCACAAGAGACCCAGTACTTC,TRBJ2-5,TRBD1,NA,TRBV18
CASSVAGTVSEQYF,TGTGCCAGCAGCGTAGCTGGGACAGTAAGCGAGCAGTACTTC,TRBJ2-7,TRBD1,NA,TRBV9
CASGAQGNTEAFF,TGTGCCAGCGGGGCGCAGGGGAACACTGAAGCTTTCTTT,TRBJ1-1,NA,NA,TRBV12-3/TRBV12-4
CASSWTGATYEQYF,TGCGCCAGCAGCTGGACAGGGGCGACCTACGAGCAGTACTTC,TRBJ2-7,TRBD1,NA,TRBV5-1
CASSSAHPGEQYF,TGTGCCAGCAGCTCAGCTCACCCGGGCGAGCAGTACTTC,TRBJ2-7,NA,many,TRBV11-2
CASSYVTGPRYEQYF,TGTGCCAGCAGTTACGTAACAGGGCCACGCTACGAGCAGTACTTC,TRBJ2-7,NA,once,TRBV27
CAIMGQGATGELFF,TGTGCCATCATGGGACAGGGGGCTACCGGGGAGCTGTTTTTT,TRBJ2-2,TRBD1,NA,TRBV10-3
CASSQHSNQPQHF,TGTGCCAGCAGCCAACATAGCAATCAGCCCCAGCATTTT,TRBJ1-5,NA,many,TRBV3-1/TRBV3-2
CASSIARGETQYF,TGTGCCAGTAGTATAGCCCGGGGAGAGACGCAGTATTTT,TRBJ2-3,NA,NA,TRBV19
CASSLGGVGQETQYF,TGTGCCAGCAGCTTAGGGGGGGTTGGCCAAGAGACCCAGTACTTC,TRBJ2-5,NA,NA,TRBV7-2
CASEGDRAYGYTF,TGTGCCAGCGAAGGGGACAGGGCCTATGGCTACACCTTC,TRBJ1-2,TRBD1,NA,TRBV6-5
CASSGPDSNQPQHF,TGTGCCAGCAGCGGCCCAGATAGCAATCAGCCCCAGCATTTT,TRBJ1-5,NA,NA,TRBV5-6
CASSSSISNTEAFF,TGCGCCAGCAGCTCCAGTATTTCAAACACTGAAGCTTTCTTT,TRBJ1-1,NA,NA,TRBV5-1
CASSLVASGNAGELFF,TGTGCCAGCAGCTTAGTCGCTAGCGGGAACGCCGGGGAGCTGTTTTTT,TRBJ2-2,TRBD2,NA,TRBV7-6
CASVPSSNTGELFF,TGTGCCAGCGTCCCTAGCTCGAACACCGGGGAGCTGTTTTTT,TRBJ2-2,NA,many,TRBV2
CASSLSDSTNIQYF,TGTGCCAGCAGCTTGTCAGACAGTACAAACATTCAGTACTTC,TRBJ2-4,NA,NA,TRBV5-5
CASSLEYTTTGYTF,TGTGCCAGCAGCTTAGAGTACACCACCACTGGCTACACCTTC,TRBJ1-2,NA,once,TRBV7-2
CASTILGGPQHF,TGTGCCAGCACAATACTCGGCGGGCCCCAGCATTTT,TRBJ1-5,NA,NA,TRBV12-3/TRBV12-4
CATALGREYGYTF,TGTGCCACCGCGCTCGGACGGGAGTATGGCTACACCTTC,TRBJ1-2,NA,NA,TRBV24-1
CASSETRPSTGGKPQHF,TGTGCCAGCAGTGAAACGCGACCCTCTACAGGCGGAAAGCCCCAGCATTTT,TRBJ1-5,NA,NA,TRBV2
CASRLAGGYHEQYF,TGTGCCAGCAGGCTAGCGGGAGGCTACCACGAGCAGTACTTC,TRBJ2-7,TRBD2,NA,TRBV19
CASRAAYEQYF,TGTGCCAGCAGGGCAGCCTACGAGCAGTACTTC,TRBJ2-7,NA,NA,TRBV28
CASSKPTTGGAIPDEKLFF,TGTGCCAGCAGCAAACCGACGACAGGAGGAGCCATCCCAGATGAAAAACTGTTTTTT,TRBJ1-4,NA,few,TRBV28
CASSWGQGGEAFF,TGTGCCAGCAGCTGGGGACAGGGGGGTGAAGCTTTCTTT,TRBJ1-1,TRBD1,NA,TRBV5-4
CASIAQGAVGYTF,TGTGCCAGCATCGCCCAGGGGGCGGTAGGCTACACCTTC,TRBJ1-2,TRBD1,NA,TRBV7-9
CASSAPGPLPGGDTQYF,TGCGCCAGCAGCGCGCCAGGCCCACTACCGGGGGGAGATACGCAGTATTTT,TRBJ2-3,TRBD2,NA,TRBV4-1
CASSSTSGQETQYF,TGTGCCAGCAGCTCTACTAGCGGACAGGAGACCCAGTACTTC,TRBJ2-5,TRBD2,NA,TRBV3-1/TRBV3-2
CASNSPGATSPLHF,TGTGCCAGCAATTCCCCAGGGGCTACTTCACCCCTCCACTTT,TRBJ1-6,NA,NA,TRBV6-5